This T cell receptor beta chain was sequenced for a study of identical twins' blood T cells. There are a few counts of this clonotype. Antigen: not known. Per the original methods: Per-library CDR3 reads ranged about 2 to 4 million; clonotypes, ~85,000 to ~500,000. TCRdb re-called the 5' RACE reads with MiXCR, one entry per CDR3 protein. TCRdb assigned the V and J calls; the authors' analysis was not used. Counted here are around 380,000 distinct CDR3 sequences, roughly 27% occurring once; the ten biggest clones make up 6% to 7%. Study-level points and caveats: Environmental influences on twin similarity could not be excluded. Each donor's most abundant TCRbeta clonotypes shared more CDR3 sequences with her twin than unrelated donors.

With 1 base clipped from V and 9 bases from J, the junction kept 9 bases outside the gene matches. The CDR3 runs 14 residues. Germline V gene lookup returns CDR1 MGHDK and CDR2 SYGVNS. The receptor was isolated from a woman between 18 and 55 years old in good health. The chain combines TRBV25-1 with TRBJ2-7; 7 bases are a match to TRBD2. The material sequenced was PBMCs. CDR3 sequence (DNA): TGTGCCAGCAGTGAATTGGGGACTACAGACTTGCAGTACTTC. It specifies CASSELGTTDLQYF.